This T cell receptor beta chain comes out of a study of CD8 T cells in Susac syndrome (dated by TCRdb to the late 2010s). Regarding the study in general: Repertoire sequencing was used to test whether CD8+ T cell activation and differentiation in Susac syndrome was antigen driven. The investigation overall reported the following: The study acknowledged that relatively few individuals were included in the TCR sequencing and HLA analysis.

About this clonotype itself: The target of this receptor is not known. No per-base quality is available; no much larger clone lies one base away.

Peripheral blood CD8+ and CD4+ T cells from healthy donors, Susac syndrome patients and multiple sclerosis patients were profiled by high-throughput TCR beta sequencing. The healthy donors served as controls matched for age and sex. CD8+ TEMRA cells were enriched by FACS, while bulk CD8+ and CD4+ T cells were purified by magnetic negative isolation. Blood was collected in EDTA tubes and processed within 24 hours, with PBMCs isolated through density gradient centrifugation. PBMCs destined for TCR sequencing were cryopreserved in liquid nitrogen and later thawed in a 37 °C water bath. Purity of sorted or isolated CD4+, CD8+ and CD8+ TEMRA cells was at least 90%. RNA was extracted with the RNeasy kit and about 0.5 to 1 ug was reverse transcribed using random hexamers. TCR beta CDR3 regions were amplified with the immunoSEQ multiplex PCR assay covering 54 Vbeta and 13 Jbeta segments. PCR amplification bias was corrected by using a synthetic template baseline for primer optimization and computational correction. The authors' pipeline ran thus. Only productive sequences were kept, with reads annotated to V, D and J genes according to IMGT and analyzed in immunoSEQ Analyzer. Clonality was calculated as one minus the Shannon entropy normalized by log2 of the number of productive unique sequences. For each patient and control, public and private clones were evaluated within the 100 most prevalent clones. Susac-specific clones were defined as absent from healthy and MS cohorts, over a thousand published viral clones and other ImmuneACCESS disease sequences. TCRdb handled the public reads itself, with Q25 trimming in fastp and clone calling in MiXCR, and kept productive beta chains. Rows matching on CDR3 protein sequence are summarized as one entry with the most common DNA and genes. TCRdb assigned the V and J calls; the authors' analysis was not used. This sample comprises some 190,000 distinct CDR3 sequences, 95% of them detected only once. The ten top clones hold roughly 0.1% of the sample.

Sequencing was performed on CD4+ T cells from PBMCs. The source of this sequence is a human donor in good health.

The DNA sequence is TGTGCCAGCAGCTTAGGCGGGGCCTGGTCCTACGAGCAGTACGTC. It is translated as CASSLGGAWSYEQYV. The V gene is TRBV13 and the J gene is TRBJ2-7; the D segment is perhaps TRBD1 or TRBD2, each sharing 5 matched bases. The germline V gene (reference sequence) sets CDR1 to PRHDT and CDR2 to FYEKMQ. Relative to germline, V is 0 bases shorter and J is 1 base shorter, with 10 bases between their ends. The CDR3 numbers 15 residues from cysteine through valine. Just the 45-base CDR3 DNA is kept, in frame starting at base 1.